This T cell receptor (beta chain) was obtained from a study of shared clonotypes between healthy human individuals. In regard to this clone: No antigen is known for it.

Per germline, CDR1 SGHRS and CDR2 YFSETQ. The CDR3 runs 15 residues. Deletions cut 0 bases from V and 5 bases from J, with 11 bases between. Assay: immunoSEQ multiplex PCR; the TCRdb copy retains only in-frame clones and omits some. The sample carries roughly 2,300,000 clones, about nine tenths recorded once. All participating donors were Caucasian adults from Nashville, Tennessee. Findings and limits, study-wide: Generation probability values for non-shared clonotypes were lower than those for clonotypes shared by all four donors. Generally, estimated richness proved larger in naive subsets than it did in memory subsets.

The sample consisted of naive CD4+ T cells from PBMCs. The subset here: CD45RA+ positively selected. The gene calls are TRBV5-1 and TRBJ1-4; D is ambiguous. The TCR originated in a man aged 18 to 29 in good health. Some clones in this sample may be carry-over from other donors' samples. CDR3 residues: CASSLGSVGNEKLFF. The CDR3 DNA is TGCGCCAGCAGCTTGGGGTCGGTAGGGAATGAAAAACTGTTTTTT.